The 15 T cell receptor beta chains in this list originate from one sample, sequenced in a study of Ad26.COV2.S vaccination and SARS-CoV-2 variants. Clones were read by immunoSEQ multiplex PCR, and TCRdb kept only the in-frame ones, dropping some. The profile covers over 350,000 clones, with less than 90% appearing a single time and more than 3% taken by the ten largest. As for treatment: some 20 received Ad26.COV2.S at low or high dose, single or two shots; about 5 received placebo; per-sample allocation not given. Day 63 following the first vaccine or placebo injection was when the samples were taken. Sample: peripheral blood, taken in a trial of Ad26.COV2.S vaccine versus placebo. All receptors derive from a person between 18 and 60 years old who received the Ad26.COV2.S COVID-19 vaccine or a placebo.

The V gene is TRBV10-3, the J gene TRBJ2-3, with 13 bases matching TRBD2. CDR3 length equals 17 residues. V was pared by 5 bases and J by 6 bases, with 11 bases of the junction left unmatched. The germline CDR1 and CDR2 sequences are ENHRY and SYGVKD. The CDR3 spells CAISPRLAGGLGDTQYF. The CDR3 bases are TGTGCCATCAGTCCCCGACTAGCGGGGGGCCTAGGGGATACGCAGTATTTT.

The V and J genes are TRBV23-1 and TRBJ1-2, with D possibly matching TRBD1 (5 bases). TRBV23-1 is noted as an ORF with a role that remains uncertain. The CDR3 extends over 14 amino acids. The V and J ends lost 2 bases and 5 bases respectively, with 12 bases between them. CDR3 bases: TGCGCCAGCAGTCAAGACCGGGGCCTATATGGCTACACCTTC. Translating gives CASSQDRGLYGYTF.

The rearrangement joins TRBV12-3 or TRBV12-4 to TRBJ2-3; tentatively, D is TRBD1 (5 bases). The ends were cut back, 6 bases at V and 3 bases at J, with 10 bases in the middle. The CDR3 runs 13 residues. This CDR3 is CASSRASTDTQYF. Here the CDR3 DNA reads TGTGCCAGCAGCAGGGCCTCGACAGATACGCAGTATTTT.

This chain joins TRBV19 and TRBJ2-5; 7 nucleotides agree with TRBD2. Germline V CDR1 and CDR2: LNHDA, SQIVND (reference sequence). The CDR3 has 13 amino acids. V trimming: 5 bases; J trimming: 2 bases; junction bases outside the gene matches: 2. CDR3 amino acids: CASSSSGQETQYF. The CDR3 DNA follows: TGTGCCAGTAGTTCTAGCGGACAAGAGACCCAGTACTTC. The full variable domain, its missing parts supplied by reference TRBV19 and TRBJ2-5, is DGGITQSPKYLFRKEGQNVTLSCEQNLNHDAMYWYRQDPGQGLRLIYYSQIVNDFQKGDIAEGYSVSREKKESFPLTVTSAQKNPTAFYLCASSSSGQETQYFGPGTRLLVL.

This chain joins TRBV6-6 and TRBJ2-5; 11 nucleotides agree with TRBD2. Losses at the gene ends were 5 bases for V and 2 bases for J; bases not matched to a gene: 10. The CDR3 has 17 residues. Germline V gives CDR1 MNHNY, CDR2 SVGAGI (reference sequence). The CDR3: CASSQPPLAGEQETQYF. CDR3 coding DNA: TGTGCCAGCAGTCAACCCCCACTAGCGGGGGAGCAAGAGACCCAGTACTTC.

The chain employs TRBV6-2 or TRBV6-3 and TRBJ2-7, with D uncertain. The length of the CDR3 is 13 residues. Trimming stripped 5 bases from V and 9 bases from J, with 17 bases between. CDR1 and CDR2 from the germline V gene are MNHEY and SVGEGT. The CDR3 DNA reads TGTGCCAGCAGTCTCGACACCGCCTCGGGGCAGTACTTC. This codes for CASSLDTASGQYF.

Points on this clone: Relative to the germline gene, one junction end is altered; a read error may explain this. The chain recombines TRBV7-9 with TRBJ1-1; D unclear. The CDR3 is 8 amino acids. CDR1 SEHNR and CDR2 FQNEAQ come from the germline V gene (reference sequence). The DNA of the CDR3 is TGTGCCAGCAGCTCCCCCCCTTTT. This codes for CASSSPPF.

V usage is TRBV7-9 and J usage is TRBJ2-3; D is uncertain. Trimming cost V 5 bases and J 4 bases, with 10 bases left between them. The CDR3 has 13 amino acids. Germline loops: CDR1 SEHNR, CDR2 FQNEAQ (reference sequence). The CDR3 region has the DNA TGTGCCAGCAGCCTGGATGCCGCAGATACGCAGTATTTT. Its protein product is CASSLDAADTQYF.

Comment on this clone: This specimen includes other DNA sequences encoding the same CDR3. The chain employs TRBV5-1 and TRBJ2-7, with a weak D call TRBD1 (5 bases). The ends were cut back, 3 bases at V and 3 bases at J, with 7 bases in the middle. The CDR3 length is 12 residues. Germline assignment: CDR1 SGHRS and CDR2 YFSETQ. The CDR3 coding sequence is TGCGCCAGCAGCTCCGACAGCTACGAGCAGTACTTC. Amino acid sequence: CASSSDSYEQYF.

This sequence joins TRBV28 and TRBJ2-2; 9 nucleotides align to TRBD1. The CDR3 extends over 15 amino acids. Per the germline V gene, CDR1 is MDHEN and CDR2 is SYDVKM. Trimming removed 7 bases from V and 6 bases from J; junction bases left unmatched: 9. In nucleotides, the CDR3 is TGTGCCAGCAACCTACAGGGGGCCGGGGCCGGGGAGCTGTTTTTT. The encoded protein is CASNLQGAGAGELFF. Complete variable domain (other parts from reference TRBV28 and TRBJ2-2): DVKVTQSSRYLVKRTGEKVFLECVQDMDHENMFWYRQDPGLGLRLIYFSYDVKMKEKGDIPEGYSVSREKKERFSLILESASTNQTSMYLCASNLQGAGAGELFFGEGSRLTVL.

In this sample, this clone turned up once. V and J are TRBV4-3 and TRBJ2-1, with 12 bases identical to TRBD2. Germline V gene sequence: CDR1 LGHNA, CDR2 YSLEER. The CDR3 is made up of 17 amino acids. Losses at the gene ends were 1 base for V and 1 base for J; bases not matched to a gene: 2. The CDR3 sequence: CASSQVLAGGSYNEQFF. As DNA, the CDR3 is TGCGCCAGCAGCCAAGTCCTAGCGGGGGGGTCCTACAATGAGCAGTTCTTC.

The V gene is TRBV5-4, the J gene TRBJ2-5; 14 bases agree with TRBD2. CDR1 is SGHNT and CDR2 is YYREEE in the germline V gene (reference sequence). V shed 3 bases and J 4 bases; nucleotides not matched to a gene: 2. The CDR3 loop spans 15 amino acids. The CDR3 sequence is CASSSGTSGGETQYF. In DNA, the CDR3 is TGTGCCAGCAGCTCGGGGACTAGCGGGGGAGAGACCCAGTACTTC.

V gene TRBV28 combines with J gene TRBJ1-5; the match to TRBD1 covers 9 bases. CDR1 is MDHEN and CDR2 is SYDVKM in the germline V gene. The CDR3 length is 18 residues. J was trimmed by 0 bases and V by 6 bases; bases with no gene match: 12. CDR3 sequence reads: CASRTDRGGLYSNQPQHF. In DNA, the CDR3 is TGTGCCAGCAGGACGGACAGGGGAGGACTATATAGCAATCAGCCCCAGCATTTT. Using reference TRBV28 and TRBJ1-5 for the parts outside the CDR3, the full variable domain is DVKVTQSSRYLVKRTGEKVFLECVQDMDHENMFWYRQDPGLGLRLIYFSYDVKMKEKGDIPEGYSVSREKKERFSLILESASTNQTSMYLCASRTDRGGLYSNQPQHFGDGTRLSIL.

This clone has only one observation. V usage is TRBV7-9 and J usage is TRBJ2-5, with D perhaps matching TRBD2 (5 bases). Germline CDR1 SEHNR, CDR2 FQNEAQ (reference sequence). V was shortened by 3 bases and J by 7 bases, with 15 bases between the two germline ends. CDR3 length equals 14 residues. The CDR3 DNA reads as TGTGCCAGCAGCTTTGGAATGGTAGAGGGGACCCAGTACTTC. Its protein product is CASSFGMVEGTQYF.

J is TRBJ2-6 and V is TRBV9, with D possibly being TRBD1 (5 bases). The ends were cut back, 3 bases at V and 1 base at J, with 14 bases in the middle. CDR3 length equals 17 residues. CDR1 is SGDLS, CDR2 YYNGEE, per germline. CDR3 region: CASSGEGVRSGANVLTF. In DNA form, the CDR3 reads TGTGCCAGCAGCGGGGAAGGGGTGCGTTCTGGGGCCAACGTCCTGACTTTC.